Listed below are T cell receptor beta chains from one sample, sequenced in a study of blood T cell repertoires in COVID-19. Clones were read by immunoSEQ multiplex PCR, and TCRdb kept only the in-frame ones, dropping some. The sample shows about 36,000 clones, 65% to 80% of them seen only once. Sequencing used peripheral blood. These receptor sequences come from a man in his 60s with active COVID-19. Each CDR3 is given with its conserved first and last residue. The D gene is left open where the match is weak. Part of the rows lack a size; the others show once, few, many or a class for expanded clones.

>TRBJ2-1|NA|TRBV4-3|TRBD1
CASSQDPRQGDEQFF
TGCGCCAGCAGCCAAGATCCGCGACAGGGGGATGAGCAGTTCTTC
>TRBJ2-7|once|TRBV5-1|TRBD2
CASSTAQAGAGYEQYF
TGCGCCAGCAGCACTGCTCAAGCGGGAGCGGGCTACGAGCAGTACTTC
>TRBJ1-1|once|TRBV30|NA
CAWRGGNRAFF
TGTGCCTGGAGGGGGGGTAACAGAGCTTTCTTT
>TRBJ2-7|NA|TRBV5-1|TRBD1
CASSLGSGGREQYF
TGCGCCAGCAGCTTGGGATCAGGGGGCAGGGAGCAGTACTTC
>TRBJ1-5|NA|TRBV7-2|NA
CASSPQGVGQPQHF
TGTGCCAGCAGCCCACAGGGAGTAGGTCAGCCCCAGCATTTT
>TRBJ2-1|NA|TRBV6-5|TRBD2
CASDRGGAQNEQFF
TGTGCCAGCGATCGGGGGGGGGCCCAAAATGAGCAGTTCTTC
>TRBJ2-5|NA|TRBV18|NA
CASSPLQETQYF
TGTGCCAGCTCACCACTACAAGAGACCCAGTACTTC
>TRBJ1-2|NA|TRBV7-8|TRBD1
CASRTGQGLAGDGYTF
TGTGCCAGCAGAACCGGACAGGGATTGGCGGGGGATGGCTACACCTTC
>TRBJ1-1|once|TRBV7-2|TRBD1
CASSVDRGYAEAFF
TGTGCCAGCAGCGTAGACAGGGGGTACGCTGAAGCTTTCTTT
>TRBJ2-7|NA|TRBV18|NA
CASSPPTGYEQYF
TGTGCCAGCTCACCACCGACGGGCTACGAGCAGTACTTC
>TRBJ2-7|NA|TRBV4-1|TRBD1
CASSQGGQGYEQYF
TGCGCCAGCAGCCAAGGGGGACAGGGGTACGAGCAGTACTTC
>TRBJ2-3|few|TRBV9|NA
CASSGPPSTDTQYF
TGTGCCAGCAGCGGGCCCCCTAGCACAGATACGCAGTATTTT
>TRBJ1-3|NA|TRBV3-1/TRBV3-2|NA
CASSQDTGGKNTIYF
TGTGCCAGCAGCCAAGATACGGGGGGGAAAAACACCATATATTTT
>TRBJ2-2|NA|TRBV23-1|TRBD1
CASATPQGDTGELFF
TGCGCCAGCGCGACGCCCCAGGGGGACACCGGGGAGCTGTTTTTT
>TRBJ2-1|once|TRBV14|NA
CASSDHTANEQFF
TGTGCCAGCAGCGATCATACTGCCAATGAGCAGTTCTTC
>TRBJ1-6|NA|TRBV19|TRBD1
CASSIEDRVNSPLHF
TGTGCCAGTAGTATAGAGGACAGGGTGAATTCACCCCTCCACTTT
>TRBJ2-3|NA|TRBV4-2|NA
CASSPSGSTDTQYF
TGTGCCAGCAGCCCTTCGGGATCCACAGATACGCAGTATTTT
>TRBJ1-2|NA|TRBV16|NA
CASSQSGELGGYTF
TGTGCCAGCAGCCAATCTGGGGAGCTAGGTGGCTACACCTTC